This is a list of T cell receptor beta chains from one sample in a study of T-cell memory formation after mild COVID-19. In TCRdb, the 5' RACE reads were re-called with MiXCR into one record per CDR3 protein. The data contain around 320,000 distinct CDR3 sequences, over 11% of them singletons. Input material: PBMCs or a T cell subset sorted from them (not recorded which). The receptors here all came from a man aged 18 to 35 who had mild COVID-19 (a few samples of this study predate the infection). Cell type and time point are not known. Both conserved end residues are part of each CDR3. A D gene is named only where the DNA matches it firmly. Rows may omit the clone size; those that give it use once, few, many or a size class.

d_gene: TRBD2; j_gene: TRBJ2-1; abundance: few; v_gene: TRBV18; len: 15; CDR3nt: TGTGCCAGCTCTACGAGCGGGGCTACATACAATGAGCAGTTCTTC; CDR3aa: CASSTSGATYNEQFF
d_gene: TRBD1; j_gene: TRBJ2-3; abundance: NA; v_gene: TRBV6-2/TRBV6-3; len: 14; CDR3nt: TGTGCCAGCCGAATCACAGGGGGCACAGATACGCAGTATTTT; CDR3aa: CASRITGGTDTQYF
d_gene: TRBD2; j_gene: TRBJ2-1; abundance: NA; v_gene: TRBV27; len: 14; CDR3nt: TGTGCCAGCAGTCGCGCGGGGGAGTACAATGAGCAGTTCTTC; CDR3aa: CASSRAGEYNEQFF
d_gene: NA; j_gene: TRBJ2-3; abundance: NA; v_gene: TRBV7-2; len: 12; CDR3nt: TGTGCCAGCAGCTTGATAGGAGATACGCAGTATTTT; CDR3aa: CASSLIGDTQYF
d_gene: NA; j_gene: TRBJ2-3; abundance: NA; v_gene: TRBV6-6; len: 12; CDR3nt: TGTGCCAGCAGTCCCCCAGGGGTTACGCAGTATTTT; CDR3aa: CASSPPGVTQYF
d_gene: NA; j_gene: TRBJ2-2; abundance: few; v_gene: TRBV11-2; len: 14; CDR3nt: TGTGCCAGCAGCTCGACTAGTGCCACCGGGGAGCTGTTTTTT; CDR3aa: CASSSTSATGELFF
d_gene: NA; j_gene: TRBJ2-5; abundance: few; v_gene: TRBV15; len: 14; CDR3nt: TGTGCCACCCGACGGAGGAGGGGGGAAGAGACCCAGTACTTC; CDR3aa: CATRRRRGEETQYF
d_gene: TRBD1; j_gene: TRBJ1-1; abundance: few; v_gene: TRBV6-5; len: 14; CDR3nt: TGTGCCAGCAGTACGGACAGGGCTGGCACTGAAGCTTTCTTT; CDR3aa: CASSTDRAGTEAFF
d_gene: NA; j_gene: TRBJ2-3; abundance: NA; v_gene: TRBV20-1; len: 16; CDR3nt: TGCAGTGCTCCCCATGCTGGCAGGTCTCCCGAGGATACGCAGTATTTT; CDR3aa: CSAPHAGRSPEDTQYF
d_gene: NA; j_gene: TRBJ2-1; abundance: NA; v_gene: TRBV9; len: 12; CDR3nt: TGTGCCAGCAGCGTAGGGAGTTATGAGCAGTTCTTC; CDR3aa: CASSVGSYEQFF
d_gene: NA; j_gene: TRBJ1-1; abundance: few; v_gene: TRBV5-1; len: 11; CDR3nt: TGCGCCAGCAGATCAGGGTTCGGAGCTTTCTTT; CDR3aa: CASRSGFGAFF
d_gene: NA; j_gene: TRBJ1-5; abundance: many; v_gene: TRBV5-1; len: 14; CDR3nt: TGCGCCAGCAGCTTGGCGGGGGGCAATCAGCCCCAGCATTTT; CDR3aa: CASSLAGGNQPQHF
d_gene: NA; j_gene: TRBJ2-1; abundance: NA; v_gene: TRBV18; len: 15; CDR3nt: TGTGCCAGCTCACCACCCCGGACAACATACAATGAGCAGTTCTTC; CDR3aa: CASSPPRTTYNEQFF
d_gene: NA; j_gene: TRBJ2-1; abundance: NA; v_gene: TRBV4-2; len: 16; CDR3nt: TGTGCCAGCAGCTCAGAGCCGCGGGTCGACAACAATGAGCAGTTCTTC; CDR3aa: CASSSEPRVDNNEQFF
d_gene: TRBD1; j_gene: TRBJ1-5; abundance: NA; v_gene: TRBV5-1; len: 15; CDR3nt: TGCGCCAGCAGCCCGGGACAGGGAGACAATCAGCCCCAGCATTTT; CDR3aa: CASSPGQGDNQPQHF
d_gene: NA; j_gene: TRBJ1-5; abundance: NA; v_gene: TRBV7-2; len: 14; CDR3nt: TGTGCCAGCAGCTTAGCACAGGGCGATCAGCCCCAGCATTTT; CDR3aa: CASSLAQGDQPQHF
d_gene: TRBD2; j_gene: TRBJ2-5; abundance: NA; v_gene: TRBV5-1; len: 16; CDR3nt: TGCGCCACGTCAATCACTAGCGGGGGGCGTGAGGAGACCCAGTACTTC; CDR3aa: CATSITSGGREETQYF
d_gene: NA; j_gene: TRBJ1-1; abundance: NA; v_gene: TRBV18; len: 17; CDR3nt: TGTGCCAGCTCACTTAACCAGTGGGGGCTTGGGGGCACTGAAGCTTTCTTT; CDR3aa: CASSLNQWGLGGTEAFF
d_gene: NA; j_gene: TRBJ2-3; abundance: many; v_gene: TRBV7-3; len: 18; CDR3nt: TGTGCCAGCAGCCGTACTCCAACCAGGGGTATAGGCACAGATACGCAGTATTTT; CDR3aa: CASSRTPTRGIGTDTQYF
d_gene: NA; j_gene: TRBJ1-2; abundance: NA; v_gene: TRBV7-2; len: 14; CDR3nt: TGTGCCAGCACCCTTAGAGGCCCTAACTATGGCTACACCTTC; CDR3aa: CASTLRGPNYGYTF
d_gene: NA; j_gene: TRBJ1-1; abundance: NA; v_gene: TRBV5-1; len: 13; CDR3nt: TGCGCCAGCAGCTTGACAGGGATGATTGAAGCTTTCTTT; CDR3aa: CASSLTGMIEAFF
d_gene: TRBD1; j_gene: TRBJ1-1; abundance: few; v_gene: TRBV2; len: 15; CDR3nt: TGTGCCAGCACCGGGACAGGGGGAGGGAACACTGAAGCTTTCTTT; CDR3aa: CASTGTGGGNTEAFF
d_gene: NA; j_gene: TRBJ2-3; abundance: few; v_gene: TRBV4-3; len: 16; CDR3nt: TGCGCCAGCAGCCAAGAAAGTGCAGGGGTCGGCGATACGCAGTATTTT; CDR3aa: CASSQESAGVGDTQYF
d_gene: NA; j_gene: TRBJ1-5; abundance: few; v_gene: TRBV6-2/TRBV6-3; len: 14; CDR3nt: TGTGCCAGCAGTTCCCGGGGGCAGGGAGAGCCCCAGCATTTT; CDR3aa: CASSSRGQGEPQHF
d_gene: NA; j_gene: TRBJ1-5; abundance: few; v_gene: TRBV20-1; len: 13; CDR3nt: TGCAGTGCTAGAGCCCACGAGGGTCAGCCCCAGCATTTT; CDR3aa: CSARAHEGQPQHF
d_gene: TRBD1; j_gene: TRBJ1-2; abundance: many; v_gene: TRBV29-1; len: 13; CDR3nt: TGCAGCGGCAGCGAGGGACAGGCGTATGGCTACACCTTC; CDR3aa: CSGSEGQAYGYTF
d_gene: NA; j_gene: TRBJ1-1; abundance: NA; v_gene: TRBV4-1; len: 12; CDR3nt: TGCGCCAGCAGTCCACCGGCAGGGGAGGCTTTCTTT; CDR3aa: CASSPPAGEAFF
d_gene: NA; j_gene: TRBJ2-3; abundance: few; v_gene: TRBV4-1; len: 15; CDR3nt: TGCGCCAGCAGCCAAAGCTTTGCGGGTCCGGATACGCAGTATTTT; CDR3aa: CASSQSFAGPDTQYF